Reported below is one T cell receptor (beta chain). Its matching antigen is unknown. PCR involved 60 Vbeta and 13 Jbeta primers. Measured with immunoSEQ multiplex PCR; TCRdb has only the in-frame clones, and not every one. The data hold some 90,000 clones, with about 80% observed a single time. This entry comes from a study of cytomegalovirus exposure and HLA in healthy donors. General study findings and limits: Cytomegalovirus status was reportedly diagnosed by the classifier with high specificity and sensitivity.

Trimming stripped 4 bases from V and 3 bases from J, with 8 bases between. Per the germline V gene, CDR1 is SGHDT and CDR2 is YYEEEE. The CDR3 is made up of 12 amino acids. The sequencing input was PBMCs. This receptor was taken from a woman between 50 and 59 years old in good health and CMV-seropositive. This chain links TRBV5-6 with TRBJ2-7; D perhaps matches TRBD1 (5 bases). CDR3 in amino acids: CASSKTGYEQYF. The CDR3 DNA is TGTGCCAGCAGCAAAACAGGCTACGAGCAGTACTTC.